The clone carrying this TCR beta chain came up once. Its antigen is currently unknown. The naive CD8 subset, CD45RO-negative cells positively selected for CCR7, excluded terminally differentiated effector memory CD45RA+ cells. Every contributor of samples was a Caucasian grown-up residing in Nashville, Tennessee. This sample was taken from a study of shared clonotypes between healthy human individuals. General study findings and limits: Memory subsets generally showed smaller estimated richness than naive subsets did.

Across several immunoSEQ plates, the genomic DNA of each subset was split evenly. Profiling relied on immunoSEQ multiplex PCR, and the TCRdb table lists in-frame clones only, not all of them. Among some 2 million clones, less than 95% were seen once, and the ten largest hold roughly 1.1%. This sequence was found in a man younger than 35 in good health. The sequenced material came from naive CD8+ T cells sorted from blood.

Here the CDR3 DNA reads TGCAGCGTTGAGGGCGAAAACCCTGAAGCTTTCTTT. It encodes CSVEGENPEAFF. The rearrangement uses TRBV29-1 and TRBJ1-1; D unclear. CDR1 and CDR2 (germline): SQVTM, ANQGSEA. Trimming removed 3 bases from V and 6 bases from J, with 11 bases in between. The CDR3 loop spans 12 amino acids. Together with reference TRBV29-1 and TRBJ1-1, the CDR3 gives the full variable domain: SAVISQKPSRDICQRGTSLTIQCQVDSQVTMMFWYRQQPGQSLTLIATANQGSEATYESGFVIDKFPISRPNLTFSTLTVSNMSPEDSSIYLCSVEGENPEAFFGQGTRLTVV.